This T cell receptor beta chain is drawn from a study of blood T cells in healthy people across ages. A sample-barcoded 5' primer and a J-beta primer mix were used in a second PCR of roughly 6 to 11 cycles. Each CDR3 protein is one row after TCRdb ran MiXCR on the 5' RACE reads. The sample holds approximately 1.5 million distinct CDR3 sequences, about 35% seen once. V was trimmed by 2 bases and J by 1 base, leaving 12 bases between them. The germline CDR1 and CDR2 sequences are MDHEN and SYDVKM. The length of the CDR3 is 15 residues. The origin of this receptor is a woman aged 25 to 39 in good health. The sequenced sample consisted of blood. The chain couples TRBV28 to TRBJ2-7; unclear D gene. CDR3 residues: CASSLVLRVSYEQYF. The CDR3 nucleotides read TGTGCCAGCAGTTTAGTTCTTCGGGTATCCTACGAGCAGTACTTC.